A selection of T cell receptor beta chains follows, all from one sample in a study of blood T cell repertoires in COVID-19. Sequenced by immunoSEQ multiplex PCR; TCRdb stores in-frame clones only, minus some. The sample yields roughly 280,000 clones, approximately 90% seen once. Sample: PBMCs or T cells enriched from blood (not recorded which). The receptors come from a woman between 25 and 40 years old with acute COVID-19. Both conserved end residues are part of each CDR3. The D gene is left open where the match is weak. Some rows mark clone size as missing; the rest say once, few, many or name a class of expanded clone.

DNA,CDR3,D,length,V,size,J
TGTGCCAGCAGCATTAGCGGTAACACCGGGGAGCTGTTTTTT,CASSISGNTGELFF,NA,14,TRBV5-4,few,TRBJ2-2
TGTGCCAGCAGCTTAGCGCGAGGGACAGATGGGGCCAACGTCCTGACTTTC,CASSLARGTDGANVLTF,TRBD1,17,TRBV7-9,NA,TRBJ2-6
TGTGCCAGCAGAGCGGGTTCCCCATACGAGCAGTACTTC,CASRAGSPYEQYF,NA,13,TRBV28,NA,TRBJ2-7
TGTGCCAGCAGCCCAGTCGACTACAATGAGCAGTTCTTC,CASSPVDYNEQFF,NA,13,TRBV27,NA,TRBJ2-1
TGTGCCAGCAGTTACCAGGGGGCGGACTATGGCTACACCTTC,CASSYQGADYGYTF,TRBD1,14,TRBV6-5,NA,TRBJ1-2
TGTGCCAGTATTGAGGGGGCGAACACCGGGGAGCTGTTTTTT,CASIEGANTGELFF,NA,14,TRBV19,NA,TRBJ2-2
TGCGCCAGCGGGACAGGGGGGCAGCCCCAGCATTTT,CASGTGGQPQHF,TRBD1,12,TRBV23-1,NA,TRBJ1-5
TGTGCCAGCAGTTACGGCCGGGAAGCGTGGGTCGGCAATCAGCCCCAGCATTTT,CASSYGREAWVGNQPQHF,NA,18,TRBV6-2/TRBV6-3,once,TRBJ1-5
TGCGCCAGCAGCCAAGATCCCTCGGGACAGCAAGAGACCCAGTACTTC,CASSQDPSGQQETQYF,TRBD1,16,TRBV4-1,NA,TRBJ2-5
TGTGCCAGCAGCTTACTAGCGGGAGCCAATGAGCAGTTCTTC,CASSLLAGANEQFF,TRBD2,14,TRBV7-8,NA,TRBJ2-1
TGTGCCAGCAGTCGTTTACCCAGACCCGGGAACTTT,CASSRLPRPGNF,NA,12,TRBV28,NA,TRBJ1-1
TGTGCCAGCAGCTTAGAGGGGGCGGTGGGGGAGCTGTTTTTT,CASSLEGAVGELFF,NA,14,TRBV11-2,NA,TRBJ2-2
TGTGCCAGCAGCGTACATGTGGGGGCCCCTTGGGCCCGATACAATGAGCAGTTCTTC,CASSVHVGAPWARYNEQFF,NA,19,TRBV9,NA,TRBJ2-1
TGTGCCAGCAGTTACGAGAGCCGCGGCGGCACTGAAGCTTTCTTT,CASSYESRGGTEAFF,NA,15,TRBV6-5,NA,TRBJ1-1
TGTGCCAGCAGCCAGTTCCAGGGGGGAAGTACGCAGTATTTT,CASSQFQGGSTQYF,NA,14,TRBV3-1/TRBV3-2,NA,TRBJ2-3
TGTGCTAGTGGTTTGGCCAGACAGTTCCCCTCCTACAATGAGCAGTTCTTC,CASGLARQFPSYNEQFF,NA,17,TRBV12-5,NA,TRBJ2-1
TGTGCCAGTAGTATAAGTGGCGGGAGGACTGAGCAGTTCTTC,CASSISGGRTEQFF,TRBD2,14,TRBV19,NA,TRBJ2-1
TGCGCCAGCAGCCAAGATCGGGGCGGGGTGATTTCCGGGGAGCTGTTTTTT,CASSQDRGGVISGELFF,NA,17,TRBV4-3,NA,TRBJ2-2
TGTGCCAGCAGTCCGGACAGCTCTGGAAACACCATATATTTT,CASSPDSSGNTIYF,NA,14,TRBV28,NA,TRBJ1-3
TGTGCCAGCAGCTTGCCCACTGGCTACCAGGTGGAGCTGTTTTTT,CASSLPTGYQVELFF,NA,15,TRBV7-2,NA,TRBJ2-2
TGTGCCAGCATTAACAGGGTCACCAATTCACCCCTCCACTTT,CASINRVTNSPLHF,NA,14,TRBV28,NA,TRBJ1-6
TGTGCCAGCAGATCCGGGACAGGGGGTGGGGGCACAGATACGCAGTATTTT,CASRSGTGGGGTDTQYF,TRBD1,17,TRBV28,NA,TRBJ2-3
TGCAGCGTTGGGGACAGGGGCAATCAGCCCCAGCATTTT,CSVGDRGNQPQHF,TRBD1,13,TRBV29-1,NA,TRBJ1-5
TGCAGTGCTGGTGACAGGCAATCCCTCTACGAGCAGTACTTC,CSAGDRQSLYEQYF,NA,14,TRBV20-1,NA,TRBJ2-7
TGCAGCGTTGACCGGGACTTCACCGGGGAGCTGTTTTTT,CSVDRDFTGELFF,NA,13,TRBV29-1,once,TRBJ2-2
TGTGCCAGCAGTTCGGCGGGAGGGGCAGATACGCAGTATTTT,CASSSAGGADTQYF,TRBD2,14,TRBV6-5,NA,TRBJ2-3
TGTGCCAGCAGTTTATTATCCGGGAGGGAGACCCAGTACTTC,CASSLLSGRETQYF,TRBD2,14,TRBV27,NA,TRBJ2-5
TGTGCCAGTAGTATAGGCTGGCAGGGTAGAGATACGCAGTATTTT,CASSIGWQGRDTQYF,NA,15,TRBV19,NA,TRBJ2-3
TGTGCCATCAGCCCCGGGGGGCACACTGAAGCTTTCTTT,CAISPGGHTEAFF,NA,13,TRBV10-3,NA,TRBJ1-1
TGTGCCAGCAGTTTATCCCCCAGCTCCTATAATTCACCCCTCCACTTT,CASSLSPSSYNSPLHF,NA,16,TRBV27,once,TRBJ1-6
TGTGCCAGCTCACCGACTAGCGGGGAGACCAATGAGCAGTTCTTC,CASSPTSGETNEQFF,TRBD2,15,TRBV18,NA,TRBJ2-1
TGTGCCAGCTCACCAGCCGGGACTCGTGATGAAAAACTGTTTTTT,CASSPAGTRDEKLFF,NA,15,TRBV18,NA,TRBJ1-4
TGTGCCAGCAGTTCGTACGAGCGGGGGTACACTGAAGCTTTCTTT,CASSSYERGYTEAFF,NA,15,TRBV28,NA,TRBJ1-1